The 10 T cell receptor beta chains presented below share a single source sample, sequenced in a study of beta chain features in type 1 diabetes listed by TCRdb under 2018. Library preparation was by the immunoSEQ multiplex PCR assay. The entire isolated RNA was reverse transcribed using the High Capacity cDNA Reverse Transcription Kit, and thus expressed TCRB transcripts were sequenced. TCRdb re-hosts the immuneACCESS table, in-frame sequences only. Its copies lack some clones; in the studies checked, an unresolved V gene accounts for under half of them, and the cause for the rest is not known. The sample table shows 150,000 to 190,000 clones, and about 8.1% are seen once. The leading ten clones occupy 0.55% to 0.75% of the sample. What was sequenced was central memory CD4+ T cells from blood. All receptors come from a man between 18 and 29 years old in good health.

The rearrangement joins TRBV6-5 to TRBJ2-5; TRBD2 matches 7 bases. Germline CDR1 reads MNHEY; CDR2 reads SVGAGI. The CDR3 loop spans 16 amino acids. V shed 0 bases, J shed 5 bases, and the junction held 9 bases outside the gene matches. The CDR3 coding sequence is TGTGCCAGCAGTTACTCCTCCGCGGGAGTGGGGGAGACCCAGTACTTC. Its translation: CASSYSSAGVGETQYF.

The chain employs TRBV7-2 and TRBJ1-2; D gene unclear. The CDR3 spans 14 residues. V was cut by 1 base and J by 4 bases, with 10 bases left in between. The germline V gene has CDR1 SGHTA and CDR2 FQGNSA. The CDR3 bases are TGTGCCAGCAGCTTAGATCCAGGAAGCTATGGCTACACCTTC. This encodes CASSLDPGSYGYTF.

This clone was detected a few times. The rearrangement links TRBV5-1 to TRBJ2-5, with 9 bases identical to TRBD2. This CDR3 region has 17 residues. Germline V gene data show CDR1 as SGHRS and CDR2 as YFSETQ. V dropped 2 bases and J dropped 5; count of bases not matched to a gene: 13. CDR3 bases: TGCGCCAGCAGCTTCCTTGATGGCGGGGGGGGCCGGGAGACCCAGTACTTC. Translation gives CASSFLDGGGGRETQYF.

The chain recombines TRBV5-1 with TRBJ1-1; perhaps TRBD1 as D (5 bases). The CDR3 spans 15 residues. Deletions cut 3 bases from V and 3 bases from J, with 15 bases between. Germline-derived CDR1 and CDR2 are SGHRS and YFSETQ. CDR3 sequence: CASSSGDRFDTEAFF. The DNA of the CDR3 is TGCGCCAGCAGCTCCGGAGACAGATTCGACACTGAAGCTTTCTTT.

The genes are TRBV11-3 and TRBJ2-1, with 13 bases that match TRBD2. The germline CDR1 and CDR2 sequences are SGHNT and YENEEA. After removal of 6 bases from V and 8 bases from J, the junction contained 4 bases not matched to a gene. The CDR3 runs 14 residues. The DNA for the CDR3 is TGTGCCAGCAGTCGGACTAGCGGGAGCGATGAGCAGTTCTTC. It encodes CASSRTSGSDEQFF.

The chain employs TRBV28 and TRBJ2-3; 10 bases are shared with TRBD2. Per the germline V gene, CDR1 is MDHEN and CDR2 is SYDVKM. CDR3 length: 18 amino acids. J was trimmed by 1 base and V by 5 bases; bases with no gene match: 12. CDR3 sequence: CASSHTQTSGFGTDTQYF. As DNA, the CDR3 is TGTGCCAGCAGTCACACCCAGACTAGCGGGTTTGGCACAGATACGCAGTATTTT.

The J gene is TRBJ2-4, the V gene TRBV5-4, with unresolved D. V was pared by 4 bases and J by 0 bases, with 14 bases between. This CDR3 is built from 16 residues. The germline V gene encodes CDR1 SGHNT and CDR2 YYREEE (reference sequence). The DNA for the CDR3 is TGTGCCAGCAGCCCGAATCGCGAACTAGCCAAAAACATTCAGTACTTC. This translates into CASSPNRELAKNIQYF. Full variable domain (outside the CDR3, taken from reference TRBV5-4 and TRBJ2-4): ETGVTQSPTHLIKTRGQQVTLRCSSQSGHNTVSWYQQALGQGPQFIFQYYREEENGRGNFPPRFSGLQFPNYSSELNVNALELDDSALYLCASSPNRELAKNIQYFGAGTRLSVL.

Many counts were recorded for this clone. This chain links TRBV23-1 with TRBJ2-2; TRBD1 matches at 9 bases. TRBV23-1 is an open reading frame, and its role is uncertain. V lost 2 bases, J lost 9 bases, and 7 bases stayed unmatched. The CDR3 spans 15 residues. Here the CDR3 DNA reads TGCGCCAGCAGTCAAGGGGACAGGGAGGTGAGGGAGCTGTTTTTT. Translated: CASSQGDREVRELFF.

This clone showed up just a few times. The genes are TRBV7-8 and TRBJ1-5; 8 bases are a match to TRBD1. Germline assignment: CDR1 SGHVS and CDR2 FQNEAQ. After removal of 3 bases from V and 5 bases from J, the junction contained 12 bases not matched to a gene. The CDR3 sequence is 17 residues long. The CDR3 bases are TGTGCCAGCAGCTTGCCGACAGGGGCCGCTCCGTATCAGCCCCAGCATTTT. Amino acid sequence: CASSLPTGAAPYQPQHF.

This clone turned up a few times. The genes are TRBV28 and TRBJ2-7, with a tentative D call TRBD1 (5 bases). Germline CDR1 and CDR2: MDHEN and SYDVKM. This CDR3 has 15 amino acids. V was shortened by 2 bases and J by 2 bases, with 13 bases between the two germline ends. CDR3 region: CASSLSSTGTYEQYF. CDR3 DNA: TGTGCCAGCAGTTTAAGTAGTACAGGTACCTACGAGCAGTACTTC.